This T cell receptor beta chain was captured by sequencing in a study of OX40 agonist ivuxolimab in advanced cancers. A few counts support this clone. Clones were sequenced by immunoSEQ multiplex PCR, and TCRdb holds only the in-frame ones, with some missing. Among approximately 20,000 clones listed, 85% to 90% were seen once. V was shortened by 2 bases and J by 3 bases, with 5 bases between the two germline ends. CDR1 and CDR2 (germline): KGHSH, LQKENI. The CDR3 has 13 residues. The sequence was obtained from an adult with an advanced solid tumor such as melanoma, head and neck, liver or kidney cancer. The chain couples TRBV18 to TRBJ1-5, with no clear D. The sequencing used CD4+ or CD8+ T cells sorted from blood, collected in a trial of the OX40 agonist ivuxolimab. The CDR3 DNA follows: TGTGCCAGCTCACCATCTACCAATCAGCCCCAGCATTTT. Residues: CASSPSTNQPQHF.